These 30 T cell receptor beta chains came from one sample sequenced in a study of beta chain features in type 1 diabetes. The study, taken as a whole, reports: TCRB CDR3s from Type 1 diabetes patients were moderately but significantly shorter in all four CD4+ subsets.

These receptors are not linked to any known antigen. Expressed TCRB transcripts got sequenced, as all isolated RNA was reverse transcribed. TCRdb keeps only in-frame clones here, not all; method: immunoSEQ multiplex PCR. The sample has some 350,000 clones, over 8.5% seen once. The source material was central memory CD4+ T cells from blood. The receptors shown here come from a man aged 30-40 years with type 1 diabetes.

This clone appeared a few times. The chain uses TRBV27 and TRBJ2-2; 9 bases align to TRBD1. The ends lost 5 bases at V and 5 bases at J; junction bases unmatched: 6. Looked up from germline, CDR1 is MNHEY and CDR2 is SMNVEV (reference sequence). The CDR3 totals 15 residues. In DNA form, the CDR3 reads TGTGCCAGCAGTCCCGGGACAGGGAGGACCGGGGAGCTGTTTTTT. Translation: CASSPGTGRTGELFF.

This clone turned up a few times. The chain links TRBV7-2 to TRBJ2-2, with 9 bases aligning to TRBD2. Losses at the gene ends were 1 base for V and 3 bases for J; bases not matched to a gene: 3. Per germline, CDR1 SGHTA and CDR2 FQGNSA. The CDR3 has 16 amino acids. CDR3 loop: CASSLGLAGYTGELFF. The CDR3 nucleotides are TGTGCCAGCAGCTTAGGGCTAGCGGGATACACCGGGGAGCTGTTTTTT.

The rearrangement uses TRBV27 and TRBJ1-5; 11 bases align to TRBD1. This CDR3 contains 15 residues. Germline V gene sequence: CDR1 MNHEY, CDR2 SMNVEV (reference sequence). The J segment lost 4 bases and the V segment lost 4 bases, leaving 3 bases of the junction unmatched. This chain's CDR3 is CASSSDRGRNQPQHF. CDR3 nucleotides: TGTGCCAGCAGTTCGGACAGGGGGCGAAATCAGCCCCAGCATTTT.

The V call is TRBV6-5, the J call TRBJ2-7; D might be TRBD1 (6 bases). The V end lost 3 bases, the J end lost 4 bases, and 16 bases lay between the germline ends. The CDR3 has 15 amino acids. Germline CDR1 reads MNHEY; CDR2 reads SVGAGI. CDR3 coding DNA: TGTGCCAGCAGTTATACAGGGCTGGATCCTTACGAGCAGTACTTC. This translates into CASSYTGLDPYEQYF.

This clone was counted only a few times. This chain connects TRBV7-2 to TRBJ1-5; tentatively, D is TRBD1 (6 bases). CDR3 length: 18 residues. V shed 3 bases and J shed 0 bases, with 18 bases lying between them. Germline V gene lookup returns CDR1 SGHTA and CDR2 FQGNSA. The CDR3: CASSLLGGGSNSNQPQHF. CDR3 nucleotides: TGTGCCAGCAGCTTGTTAGGAGGGGGGTCTAATAGCAATCAGCCCCAGCATTTT.

This clone turned up a few times. CDR3: CASSVVATFEKLFF. CDR3 in DNA: TGTGCCAGCAGCGTAGTCGCAACCTTCGAAAAACTGTTTTTT. This sequence joins TRBV9 and TRBJ1-4; D unresolved. There are 14 residues in the CDR3. Germline V CDR1 and CDR2: SGDLS, YYNGEE. V was trimmed by 0 bases and J by 8 bases, leaving 11 bases between them.

The table lists this clone with a few counts. This sequence joins TRBV4-2 and TRBJ2-1; TRBD1 matches at 10 bases. The ends lost 2 bases at V and 0 bases at J; junction bases unmatched: 4. CDR3 length equals 17 residues. Germline CDR1 is LGHNA and CDR2 is YNFKEQ. The CDR3: CASSQTGQGSSYNEQFF. CDR3 in DNA: TGTGCCAGCAGCCAAACGGGACAGGGGAGCTCCTACAATGAGCAGTTCTTC.

This clone came up many times. The V and J genes are TRBV28 and TRBJ1-2; 8 bases map to TRBD1. The CDR3 sequence is 16 residues long. The germline V gene encodes CDR1 MDHEN and CDR2 SYDVKM. Losses at the gene ends were 2 bases for V and 1 base for J; bases not matched to a gene: 6. CDR3 DNA: TGTGCCAGCAGTTTAACCTTACAGGGGGTTAACTATGGCTACACCTTC. Translating gives CASSLTLQGVNYGYTF.

V usage is TRBV5-4 and J usage is TRBJ1-3; no reliable D call. Trimming cost V 0 bases and J 5 bases, with 3 bases left between them. This CDR3 has 12 amino acids. Looked up from germline, CDR1 is SGHNT and CDR2 is YYREEE (reference sequence). CDR3 region: CASSLARNTIYF. The CDR3 DNA is TGTGCCAGCAGCTTGGCCCGAAACACCATATATTTT.

This clone was picked up many times. The V call is TRBV25-1, the J call TRBJ2-2; unclear D gene. Germline V gives CDR1 MGHDK, CDR2 SYGVNS. The CDR3 runs to 16 residues. V was pared by 1 base and J by 0 bases, with 9 bases between. In DNA, the CDR3 is TGTGCCAGCAGTGAATCTGGGTTTACGAACACCGGGGAGCTGTTTTTT. It translates to CASSESGFTNTGELFF.

This clone came up a few times. The J gene is TRBJ1-1, the V gene TRBV4-1; D gene unclear. Germline loops: CDR1 MGHRA, CDR2 YSYEKL. V lost 4 bases, J lost 5 bases, and 14 bases lay in between. The CDR3 contains 14 residues. CDR3 nucleotides: TGCGCCAGCAGCCCCCACGGGGTCAAAACTGAAGCTTTCTTT. This gives the protein CASSPHGVKTEAFF.

The CDR3 nucleotides are TGTGCCAGTACGTTCTCTGGGGCCAACGTCCTGACTTTC. Protein: CASTFSGANVLTF. The V call is TRBV19, the J call TRBJ2-6; D uncertain. The ends were cut back, 7 bases at V and 0 bases at J, with 4 bases in the middle. The CDR3 sequence is 13 residues long. Germline V gives CDR1 LNHDA, CDR2 SQIVND (reference sequence).

This clone was observed a handful of times. Other DNA sequences within the sample encode an identical CDR3. The chain combines TRBV18 with TRBJ1-5; TRBD1 is a possible D gene (5 bases). The CDR3 contains 14 residues. CDR1 KGHSH and CDR2 LQKENI come from the germline V gene. V lost 3 bases to trimming and J lost 5 bases, with 11 bases between them. CDR3 sequence (DNA): TGTGCCAGCTCACCGGGGGGGGGAGATCAGCCCCAGCATTTT. Its protein product is CASSPGGGDQPQHF.

This clone was observed a few times. The chain couples TRBV7-2 to TRBJ1-5, with D perhaps TRBD1 (6 bases). V dropped 5 bases and J dropped 8 bases, with 22 bases sitting between them. Per the germline V gene, CDR1 is SGHTA and CDR2 is FQGNSA. The CDR3 runs 16 residues. The CDR3 sequence: CASSQMPPGGGEPQHF. Here the CDR3 DNA reads TGTGCCAGCAGCCAGATGCCCCCCGGGGGCGGGGAGCCCCAGCATTTT.

This clone came up a few times. The V call is TRBV7-9, the J call TRBJ2-7; 7 bases align to TRBD2. After removal of 0 bases from V and 1 base from J, the junction contained 3 bases not matched to a gene. The CDR3 covers 15 residues. Per the germline V gene, CDR1 is SEHNR and CDR2 is FQNEAQ (reference sequence). The CDR3 DNA reads TGTGCCAGCAGCTTAGCTAGCGGGCCTTCCTACGAGCAGTACTTC. This codes for CASSLASGPSYEQYF.

The chain employs TRBV7-3 and TRBJ2-2; 11 nucleotides line up with TRBD2. Looked up from germline, CDR1 is SGHTA and CDR2 is FQGTGA. This CDR3 contains 15 residues. V was clipped by 4 bases and J by 3 bases; unmatched bases: 1. The DNA of the CDR3 is TGTGCCAGCAGCTCGGGACTAGCGGACACCGGGGAGCTGTTTTTT. Translation gives CASSSGLADTGELFF.

This clone was seen only a few times. The rearrangement joins TRBV29-1 to TRBJ2-7; 8 bases align to TRBD2. CDR1 SQVTM and CDR2 ANQGSEA come from the germline V gene. V was clipped by 3 bases and J by 2 bases; unmatched bases: 9. The CDR3 runs to 15 residues. The CDR3 coding sequence is TGCAGCGTTGAGACAGAGCGGGGGCCCACCTACGAGCAGTACTTC. This encodes CSVETERGPTYEQYF.

The chain couples TRBV6-5 to TRBJ2-5, with 7 bases matching TRBD1. V shed 8 bases, J shed 4 bases, and the junction held 7 bases outside the gene matches. Germline CDR1 and CDR2: MNHEY and SVGAGI. CDR3 length: 13 residues. This CDR3 reads CASLSRDRETQYF. CDR3 sequence (DNA): TGTGCCAGCCTCTCCCGGGACAGAGAGACCCAGTACTTC.

The sample holds a few counts of this clone. The chain employs TRBV7-6 and TRBJ2-1, with unresolved D. Per germline, CDR1 SGHVS and CDR2 FNYEAQ. This CDR3 is built from 15 residues. The V gene lost 1 base and the J gene lost 6 bases, with 13 bases spanning the gap. The CDR3 sequence is CASSLDGDGFNEQFF. CDR3 DNA sequence: TGTGCCAGCAGCTTAGACGGAGATGGGTTCAATGAGCAGTTCTTC.

The chain has TRBV7-6 and TRBJ1-1, with D unclear. CDR3 length equals 11 residues. Germline V CDR1 and CDR2: SGHVS, FNYEAQ. Trimming left V 4 bases short and J 6 bases short, with 6 bases between. The CDR3 loop is CASSSRSEAFF. CDR3 in DNA: TGTGCCAGCAGCTCCCGTTCTGAAGCTTTCTTT.

At least ten counts were recorded for this clone. The rearrangement links TRBV7-9 to TRBJ2-5; 7 bases fit TRBD1. The ends lost 5 bases at V and 2 bases at J; junction bases unmatched: 5. The CDR3 runs to 14 residues. CDR1 and CDR2 from the germline V gene are SEHNR and FQNEAQ (reference sequence). The CDR3 loop reads CASSTRGQQETQYF. The CDR3 DNA is TGTGCCAGCAGCACTAGGGGACAGCAAGAGACCCAGTACTTC.

There are a few counts of this clone. V gene TRBV10-3 combines with J gene TRBJ1-2; the D is unclear. This CDR3 is built from 12 residues. Trimming removed 8 bases from V and 5 bases from J, with 12 bases in between. CDR1 and CDR2 (germline): ENHRY, SYGVKD. CDR3 coding DNA: TGTGCCATCGGAGGGCGCGAGTATGGCTACACCTTC. Translated, it gives CAIGGREYGYTF.

This clone was recorded a few times. V is TRBV5-1 and J is TRBJ2-3; D is perhaps TRBD1 or TRBD2 (5 bases each). The CDR3 is 14 amino acids. Germline CDR1 reads SGHRS; CDR2 reads YFSETQ. Trimming cost V 3 bases and J 6 bases, with 14 bases left between them. The CDR3 region has the DNA TGCGCCAGCAGCTCCGGGACCCCTTCCGATACGCAGTATTTT. Protein: CASSSGTPSDTQYF.

The rearrangement links TRBV5-4 to TRBJ2-2; no clear D. Germline CDR1 and CDR2: SGHNT and YYREEE (reference sequence). V lost 4 bases to trimming and J lost 8 bases, with 9 bases between them. This CDR3 is 12 amino acids long. CDR3: CASSPDSGELFF. The CDR3 nucleotides are TGTGCCAGCAGCCCAGACTCTGGGGAGCTGTTTTTT.

Concerning this clone: The sample contains more than one DNA sequence encoding this CDR3. The rearrangement links TRBV7-2 to TRBJ2-5; possibly TRBD2 for D (5 bases). Trimming took 2 bases from V and 4 from J, leaving 8 bases between them. The length of the CDR3 is 13 residues. The germline gives CDR1 SGHTA, CDR2 FQGNSA. The CDR3 region has the DNA TGTGCCAGCAGCTTAACCGCGGGAGAGACCCAGTACTTC. Protein product: CASSLTAGETQYF.

The chain recombines TRBV6-1 with TRBJ2-5; 8 bases are a match to TRBD1. J lost 7 bases, V lost 6 bases, and 7 bases had no gene match. The CDR3 has 13 residues. Germline-derived CDR1 and CDR2 are MNHNS and SASEGT. CDR3 DNA sequence: TGTGCCAGCAGCCCAGGGGGCGCGGGGACCCAGTACTTC. Its translation: CASSPGGAGTQYF.

A few counts support this clone. The chain joins TRBV7-2 to TRBJ2-7, with 8 bases matching TRBD2. The trim removed 1 base at V and 10 bases at J, leaving 9 bases unmatched. The germline gives CDR1 SGHTA, CDR2 FQGNSA. This CDR3 contains 14 residues. The CDR3 loop is CASSLVVAGRSQYF. In nucleotides, the CDR3 is TGTGCCAGCAGCTTAGTGGTAGCGGGGCGCTCCCAGTACTTC.

The chain is built from TRBV5-6 and TRBJ1-1; D may be TRBD1 (5 bases). The CDR3 runs 11 residues. Trimming removed 1 base at V and 8 bases at J, with 6 bases between. Per germline, CDR1 SGHDT and CDR2 YYEEEE. CDR3 sequence: CASSLRQEAFF. CDR3 DNA: TGTGCCAGCAGCTTGAGACAGGAAGCTTTCTTT.

The chain joins TRBV28 to TRBJ2-7; D uncertain. The V gene lost 5 bases and the J gene lost 5 bases, with 10 bases spanning the gap. In germline, CDR1 is MDHEN, CDR2 SYDVKM. This CDR3 is built from 12 residues. CDR3 protein: CASSPTLDEQYF. The CDR3 bases are TGTGCCAGCAGTCCGACGCTGGACGAGCAGTACTTC.

A remark on this clone: A much larger clone differs by one base, so this may be a read error. The chain recombines TRBV7-3 with TRBJ2-1; D is undetermined. The CDR3 contains 12 residues. Germline values: CDR1 SGHTA, CDR2 FQGTGA. Trimming removed 2 bases at V and 5 bases at J, with 4 bases between. The CDR3 sequence: CASSLGHNEQFF. Written as DNA, the CDR3 is TGTGCCAGCAGCTTAGGGCACAATGAGCAGTTCTTC.